This T cell receptor (beta chain) was recorded in a study of cytomegalovirus exposure and HLA in healthy donors. Of note for this clone: Its antigen is not identified. Compared with germline, one end of the junction differs, possibly owing to a read error.

The table came from immunoSEQ multiplex PCR; TCRdb's copy has only in-frame clones and leaves some out. The table records 65,000 to 85,000 clones, 90% to 95% of them present only once. Study-level results: Reports indicated that the classifier achieved high specificity and sensitivity in diagnosing cytomegalovirus status.

The CDR3 has 12 amino acids. CDR1 and CDR2 (germline): MDHEN, SYDVKM. This clonotype originated in a woman aged 18-35 years in good health and CMV-seronegative. The rearrangement links TRBV28 to TRBJ1-2, with TRBD1 identical over 7 bases. Sequenced: PBMCs. CDR3 residues: CANSYRGYGYTF. In nucleotides, the CDR3 is TGTGCCAACAGTTACAGGGGATATGGCTACACCTTC.